A single sample gave rise to the 19 T cell receptor beta chains below, sequenced in a study of a mutant IDH1 vaccine in newly diagnosed glioma (dated by TCRdb to the early 2020s). The time point label on this specimen signifies: baseline, week 1 (first vaccination visit). The intended sense of this specimen's treatment or condition label: pre-vaccination baseline after standard-of-care therapy. Receptor amplification or capture employed the immunoSEQ multiplex PCR assay. Sourced from immuneACCESS, this table was stored by TCRdb with only in-frame sequences that have V and J called. A share of the clones is absent; for the studies checked, an unresolved V gene accounts for under half, and the remainder has no known explanation. The sample yields 15,000 or so clones; 85% to 90% were counted once. 7.5% to 9.5% of the sample is taken by the ten largest. The material sequenced was PBMCs, taken from a glioma patient treated with radiotherapy, temozolomide or both. These receptor sequences come from a woman between 35 and 50 years old with glioma. Some clones in this sample may be carry-over from other donors' samples.

The J gene is TRBJ1-6, the V gene TRBV27; TRBD1 might be the D (6 bases). The germline gives CDR1 MNHEY, CDR2 SMNVEV (reference sequence). The CDR3 is 16 amino acids. Trimming cost V 10 bases and J 4 bases, with 20 bases left between them. CDR3 in amino acids: CATCGVARGYNSPLHF. In nucleotides, the CDR3 is TGTGCCACTTGTGGTGTAGCCAGGGGTTATAATTCACCCCTCCACTTT.

The CDR3: CASSPGQGAFYEQYF. CDR3 DNA: TGTGCCAGCTCGCCAGGACAGGGGGCATTTTACGAGCAGTACTTC. J is TRBJ2-7 and V is TRBV18; 11 bases fit TRBD1. J was trimmed by 4 bases and V by 6 bases; bases with no gene match: 8. CDR3 length equals 15 residues. Germline V CDR1 and CDR2: KGHSH, LQKENI.

This clone was observed a single time. The chain carries TRBV5-6 and TRBJ1-5; tentative D call: TRBD1 (5 bases). V gave up 3 bases and J gave up 4 bases, with 14 bases separating them. There are 15 residues in the CDR3. The germline gives CDR1 SGHDT, CDR2 YYEEEE. The CDR3 region has the DNA TGTGCCAGCAGCTCCCGCTTCGGGGGGAATCAGCCCCAGCATTTT. Residues: CASSSRFGGNQPQHF.

The rearrangement joins TRBV28 to TRBJ1-1, with a tentative D call TRBD1 (5 bases). CDR1 and CDR2 from the germline V gene are MDHEN and SYDVKM. Trimming shortened V by 5 bases and J by 0 bases, and 13 bases separated the two germline ends. The CDR3 contains 15 residues. The CDR3 spells CASSPLRGLNTEAFF. In DNA, the CDR3 is TGTGCCAGCAGTCCCCTAAGGGGTTTGAACACTGAAGCTTTCTTT. Full variable domain (rest looked up from reference TRBV28 and TRBJ1-1): DVKVTQSSRYLVKRTGEKVFLECVQDMDHENMFWYRQDPGLGLRLIYFSYDVKMKEKGDIPEGYSVSREKKERFSLILESASTNQTSMYLCASSPLRGLNTEAFFGQGTRLTVV.

The gene calls are TRBV2 and TRBJ2-7; TRBD2 matches 8 bases. The CDR3 covers 16 residues. The germline CDR1 and CDR2 sequences are SNHLY and FYNNEI. V dropped 6 bases and J dropped 4; count of bases not matched to a gene: 14. CDR3 amino acids: CASSGALAAIYYEQYF. CDR3 nucleotide sequence: TGTGCCAGCAGCGGGGCACTAGCGGCTATATATTACGAGCAGTACTTC.

The chain uses TRBV18 and TRBJ1-2; D unclear. The ends were cut back, 3 bases at V and 7 bases at J, with 12 bases in the middle. There are 13 residues in the CDR3. Germline V gene data show CDR1 as KGHSH and CDR2 as LQKENI. CDR3 nucleotide sequence: TGTGCCAGCTCACCCGAAGGGTATGGTGGCTACACCTTC. It encodes CASSPEGYGGYTF.

V gene TRBV27 combines with J gene TRBJ2-2; a weak D match, TRBD1 (7 bases). Germline-derived CDR1 and CDR2 are MNHEY and SMNVEV (reference sequence). This CDR3 is built from 16 residues. The V gene lost 2 bases and the J gene lost 4 bases, with 14 bases spanning the gap. CDR3 bases: TGTGCCAGCAGTTTAAGGGGGCGGGAAGGCACCGGGGAGCTGTTTTTT. This sequence encodes CASSLRGREGTGELFF.

The J gene is TRBJ2-1, the V gene TRBV19, with TRBD2 identical over 11 bases. J was trimmed by 3 bases and V by 3 bases; bases with no gene match: 1. CDR1 LNHDA and CDR2 SQIVND come from the germline V gene (reference sequence). The CDR3 loop spans 15 amino acids. The CDR3 sequence is CASSIGTSGYNEQFF. The CDR3 DNA reads as TGTGCCAGTAGTATCGGGACTAGCGGCTACAATGAGCAGTTCTTC.

The rearrangement links TRBV6-5 to TRBJ1-2; D might be TRBD1 (6 bases). The CDR3 is made up of 15 amino acids. Germline V gene lookup returns CDR1 MNHEY and CDR2 SVGAGI. The V end lost 2 bases, the J end lost 8 bases, and 18 bases lay between the germline ends. The CDR3 nucleotides are TGTGCCAGCAGTTACCGCAGACAGGTCCTCGGGGGCTACACCTTC. Encoded protein: CASSYRRQVLGGYTF.

The chain employs TRBV5-5 and TRBJ2-1, with D perhaps matching TRBD1 or TRBD2 (7 bases each). Trimming cost V 2 bases and J 8 bases, with 14 bases left between them. CDR1 is SGHKS and CDR2 is YYEKEE in the germline V gene (reference sequence). This CDR3 contains 14 residues. The CDR3 bases are TGTGCCAGCAGCTTTCAGGGGGGGGGTCATGAGCAGTTCTTC. Translation gives CASSFQGGGHEQFF.

The rearrangement joins TRBV14 to TRBJ2-7; no clear D. Germline-derived CDR1 and CDR2 are SGHDN and FVKESK. Trimming took off 4 bases at V and 4 bases at J, with 23 bases between the two ends. This CDR3 comprises 17 residues. The CDR3 DNA sequence: TGTGCCAGCAGCCCTTCAGTTACGACGTCAAGCCCTTACGAGCAGTACTTC. It codes for CASSPSVTTSSPYEQYF.

The V call is TRBV5-4, the J call TRBJ1-1; 8 bases match TRBD1. Trimming took 4 bases from V and 5 from J; bases not matched to a gene: 10. The CDR3 has 15 amino acids. Per germline, CDR1 SGHNT and CDR2 YYREEE (reference sequence). The CDR3 DNA sequence: TGTGCCAGCAGCACACTAGACAGGGGCGGTACTGAAGCTTTCTTT. It is translated as CASSTLDRGGTEAFF. Based on the CDR3 plus reference TRBV5-4 and TRBJ1-1, the full variable domain is ETGVTQSPTHLIKTRGQQVTLRCSSQSGHNTVSWYQQALGQGPQFIFQYYREEENGRGNFPPRFSGLQFPNYSSELNVNALELDDSALYLCASSTLDRGGTEAFFGQGTRLTVV.

J is TRBJ1-1 and V is TRBV9; 9 bases fit TRBD1. The CDR3 totals 14 residues. Germline CDR1 SGDLS, CDR2 YYNGEE. V shed 1 base, J shed 7 bases, and the junction held 5 bases outside the gene matches. CDR3 nucleotides: TGTGCCAGCAGCGTACAGGACAGGGGATTTGAAGCTTTCTTT. This encodes CASSVQDRGFEAFF. The whole variable domain, filled in from reference TRBV9 and TRBJ1-1, reads DSGVTQTPKHLITATGQRVTLRCSPRSGDLSVYWYQQSLDQGLQFLIQYYNGEERAKGNILERFSAQQFPDLHSELNLSSLELGDSALYFCASSVQDRGFEAFFGQGTRLTVV.

V is TRBV7-9 and J is TRBJ2-7; tentative D call: TRBD2 (5 bases). The CDR3 is made up of 13 amino acids. Germline V gives CDR1 SEHNR, CDR2 FQNEAQ (reference sequence). Trimming took off 5 bases at V and 7 bases at J, with 15 bases between the two ends. The CDR3: CASSTDSTREQYF. As DNA, the CDR3 is TGTGCCAGCAGCACGGACTCCACCCGGGAGCAGTACTTC.

The V and J genes are TRBV5-1 and TRBJ2-3; 9 bases agree with TRBD1. CDR1 and CDR2 (germline): SGHRS, YFSETQ. Trimming at V came to 4 bases and at J to 3 bases, leaving 9 bases not matched to a gene. The CDR3 totals 16 residues. DNA for the CDR3: TGCGCCAGCAGCCGAAGGAGACAGGGGGGAACAGATACGCAGTATTTT. Translated: CASSRRRQGGTDTQYF.

The gene calls are TRBV11-2 and TRBJ1-5, with TRBD1 matching 7 bases. The CDR3 is 14 amino acids. Germline-derived CDR1 and CDR2 are SGHAT and FQNNGV. The V gene end was trimmed by 5 bases and the J gene end by 7 bases; junction bases not matched to a gene: 8. The CDR3 is CASSAQGVGQPQHF. The CDR3 DNA sequence: TGTGCCAGCAGCGCCCAGGGGGTTGGGCAGCCCCAGCATTTT.

The rearrangement links TRBV5-5 to TRBJ2-7; D perhaps matches TRBD1 (6 bases). Germline CDR1 and CDR2: SGHKS and YYEKEE (reference sequence). The CDR3 length is 15 residues. Between the trimmed V and J ends, which lost 2 bases and 1 base, there was a span of 13 bases. The CDR3 bases are TGTGCCAGCAGCTTAGGGGGTGGGTATTCCTACGAGCAGTACTTC. As protein: CASSLGGGYSYEQYF.

The chain has TRBV27 and TRBJ1-2, with D unresolved. Germline CDR1 is MNHEY and CDR2 is SMNVEV (reference sequence). This CDR3 is 14 amino acids long. V was clipped by 2 bases and J by 6 bases, with 13 bases between them. CDR3 DNA: TGTGCCAGCAGTTTACGTTGGCCGCGAGATGGCTACACCTTC. It encodes CASSLRWPRDGYTF.

V gene TRBV6-6 combines with J gene TRBJ1-2; weak D call: TRBD1 (5 bases). Germline V CDR1 and CDR2: MNHNY, SVGAGI (reference sequence). The CDR3 loop spans 15 amino acids. V dropped 5 bases and J dropped 4 bases, with 17 bases sitting between them. CDR3 nucleotides: TGTGCCAGCAGTCCAAACCCGGGACTGAGCTATGGCTACACCTTC. Translated, it gives CASSPNPGLSYGYTF.